This T cell receptor (beta chain) came from a study of blood T cell repertoires in COVID-19. CDR1 is MNHEY and CDR2 is SVGAGI in the germline V gene. This CDR3 spans 11 amino acids. V lost 6 bases and J 3 bases, leaving 6 bases between the germline ends. Concerning this clone: Other DNA sequences within the sample encode an identical CDR3.

Sequencing used immunoSEQ multiplex PCR; TCRdb keeps in-frame clones, though not all of them. The table has some 110,000 clones, approximately 85% seen once; the top ten hold approximately 1.5%. The gene calls are TRBV6-5 and TRBJ2-7; maybe TRBD2 (5 bases). The clonotype was recovered from a middle-aged man with acute or convalescent COVID-19. The material sequenced was peripheral blood. The CDR3 sequence: CASSRGYEQYF. The CDR3 nucleotides read TGTGCCAGCAGCCGGGGCTACGAGCAGTACTTC.